This T cell receptor (beta chain) was documented in a study of T cell clonotyping in hematopoietic cell transplantation. About the study: Cytoreduction preceded collection of pretransplant recipient samples. Overall study findings and caveats: Broader posttransplant TCR repertoire diversity was predicted by graft donor and pretransplant recipient Inverse Simpson Index values. Cells were unsorted, so CD4 and CD8 contributions were not separated.

Data came from immunoSEQ multiplex PCR; TCRdb stores just in-frame clones and leaves some out. The sample records 75,000 to 95,000 clones, 90% to 96% being singletons. Comment on this clone: Antigen specificity is unknown.

The time point is: recipient sample about 28 days before transplant, after cytoreduction. Recipient blood drawn about 28 days pretransplant and days 30, 100, 180 after. The source of this sequence is a woman between 50 and 59 years old with acute myeloid leukemia. Some clones in this sample may be carry-over from other donors' samples. The sample was peripheral blood mononuclear cells, taken before stem cell transplant.

DNA of the CDR3: TGCAGCGTTGGGAGACAGGGGAGGGACTATGGCTACACCTTC. Amino acid sequence: CSVGRQGRDYGYTF. This chain uses TRBV29-1 with TRBJ1-2; TRBD1 agrees at 8 bases. Trimming at V came to 4 bases and at J to 3 bases, leaving 7 bases not matched to a gene. The length of the CDR3 is 14 residues. The germline CDR1 and CDR2 sequences are SQVTM and ANQGSEA.